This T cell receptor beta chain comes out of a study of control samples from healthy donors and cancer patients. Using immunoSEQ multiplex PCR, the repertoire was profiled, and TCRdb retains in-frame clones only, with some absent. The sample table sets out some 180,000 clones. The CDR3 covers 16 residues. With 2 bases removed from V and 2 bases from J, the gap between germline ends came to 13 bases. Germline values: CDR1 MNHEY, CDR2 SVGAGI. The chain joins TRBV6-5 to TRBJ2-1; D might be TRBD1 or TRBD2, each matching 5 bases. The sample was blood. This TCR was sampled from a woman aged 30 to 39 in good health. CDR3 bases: TGTGCCAGCAGTTACGGAGCCGGGACCACCTACAATGAGCAGTTCTTC. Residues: CASSYGAGTTYNEQFF.